The rows below give T cell receptor beta chains drawn from one sample of a study of blood T cell repertoires in COVID-19. Here immunoSEQ multiplex PCR was the method, and the copy in TCRdb shows in-frame clones only, minus some. The table has about 160,000 clones, roughly 80% seen once; the top ten hold roughly 8.6%. Sequenced: peripheral blood. The receptor source for this set is a man in his sixties with acute or convalescent COVID-19. CDR3s include the opening cysteine and the closing phenylalanine or tryptophan. A D gene is named only where the DNA matches it firmly. Rows give clone size only sometimes, using once, few, many, or a class for an expanded clone.

j_call	d_call	v_call	clone_size	cdr3_nt	cdr3_aa
TRBJ2-1	TRBD2	TRBV15	NA	TGTGCCACCAGCAGAGAGCGGGGGGGTGACAATGAGCAGTTCTTC	CATSRERGGDNEQFF
TRBJ2-7	NA	TRBV30	NA	TGTGCCTGGAGTAAGGGAGCCTACGAGCAGTACTTC	CAWSKGAYEQYF
TRBJ1-1	NA	TRBV2	NA	TGTGCCAGCAGACGAGGGATGAACACTGAAGCTTTCTTT	CASRRGMNTEAFF
TRBJ2-4	NA	TRBV2	NA	TGTGCCAGCAGTGAATTCATCGGGGTGGCCAAAAACATTCAGTACTTC	CASSEFIGVAKNIQYF
TRBJ2-7	NA	TRBV5-6	NA	TGTGCCAGCAGCTTGGCTTGGAGTAGTTCGGGTTACGAGCAGTACTTC	CASSLAWSSSGYEQYF
TRBJ2-1	TRBD2	TRBV19	NA	TGTGCCAGTAGTATAGGAGCGGGGGTAAATGAGCAGTTCTTC	CASSIGAGVNEQFF
TRBJ2-1	NA	TRBV7-2	NA	TGTGCCAGCAGCCCTTACAATGAGCAGTTCTTC	CASSPYNEQFF
TRBJ2-5	TRBD2	TRBV11-2	NA	TGTGCCAGCAGCGTTTTCGGGAGACTAGCGGGGGACACCCAAGAGACCCAGTACTTC	CASSVFGRLAGDTQETQYF
TRBJ1-2	NA	TRBV5-1	NA	TGCGCCAGCAGCTCATCCGACACCCTTAGCTACACCTTC	CASSSSDTLSYTF
TRBJ2-7	NA	TRBV7-2	NA	TGTGCCAGCAGTTTTCTAGCGTCGTCGTCCTACGAGCAGTACTTC	CASSFLASSSYEQYF
TRBJ2-3	NA	TRBV4-1	NA	TGCGCCAGCAGCCAAGTTAATTTAATAAGCACAGATACGCAGTATTTT	CASSQVNLISTDTQYF
TRBJ1-1	NA	TRBV6-2/TRBV6-3	once	TGTGCCAGCAGCAGGGACACCCGCGCTGAAGCTTTCTTT	CASSRDTRAEAFF
TRBJ2-7	NA	TRBV27	NA	TGTGCCAGCAGTCTTACCTCAGGGTCCGACGAGCAGTACTTC	CASSLTSGSDEQYF
TRBJ2-1	NA	TRBV5-1	NA	TGCGCCAGCAGCCCCATGGCGGCGGGGGCCTCCTACAATGAGCAGTTCTTC	CASSPMAAGASYNEQFF
TRBJ1-1	NA	TRBV28	NA	TGTGCCAGCAGTTTGGGGTGGCGGGTCACTGAAGCTTTCTTT	CASSLGWRVTEAFF
TRBJ2-2	TRBD1	TRBV7-2	few	TGTGCCAGCAGCTTTGGGACAGGGGCCACCGGGGAGCTGTTTTTT	CASSFGTGATGELFF
TRBJ2-3	NA	TRBV7-8	NA	TGTGCCAGCAGCCCTTTCTTTACGCAGTATTTT	CASSPFFTQYF
TRBJ1-2	NA	TRBV10-2	few	TGCGCCAGCAGTGAGCCGCAGGATGCTGGCTACACCTTC	CASSEPQDAGYTF
TRBJ2-5	TRBD1	TRBV11-2	NA	TGTGCCAGCAGCTTAAACCCAGGGACAGGGCGGGAGACCCAGTACTTC	CASSLNPGTGRETQYF
TRBJ1-2	TRBD1	TRBV10-3	NA	TGTGCCATCAGTGAGTCCCTCACAGGGGGCGGTAATGGCTACACCTTC	CAISESLTGGGNGYTF
TRBJ1-4	TRBD1	TRBV30	NA	TGTGCCTGGAGCCGGGACAGGGGGAACTCACGAAATGAAAAACTGTTTTTT	CAWSRDRGNSRNEKLFF
TRBJ2-3	TRBD1	TRBV3-1/TRBV3-2	NA	TGTGCCAGCAGCCGCGATACAGGGGTAGATACGCAGTATTTT	CASSRDTGVDTQYF
TRBJ2-2	NA	TRBV4-3	NA	TGCGCCAGCAGCCGTCTACAGGGAACCGGGGAGCTGTTTTTT	CASSRLQGTGELFF
TRBJ2-7	TRBD1	TRBV9	NA	TGTGCCAGCAGCGTAGTGAGTAGGGGACAGGGGGTTTACGAGCAGTACTTC	CASSVVSRGQGVYEQYF
TRBJ2-2	NA	TRBV28	NA	TGTGCCAGCAGTCGAGGGACTCCGCCCGGGGAGCTGTTTTTT	CASSRGTPPGELFF
TRBJ2-3	TRBD1	TRBV5-4	NA	TGTGCCAGCAGTTTGGGGACAGGGGTCACAGATACGCAGTATTTT	CASSLGTGVTDTQYF
TRBJ2-7	TRBD1	TRBV24-1	once	TGTGCCACCAGTGATGCCGGGGACAGCTCCTACGAGCAGTACTTC	CATSDAGDSSYEQYF
TRBJ2-5	TRBD2	TRBV2	NA	TGTGCCAGCAGTGATAGCGGGGGAGTCCGGACCCAGTACTTC	CASSDSGGVRTQYF
TRBJ1-4	NA	TRBV27	NA	TGTGCCAGCAGCCCCTGGGGGGGTAGTGAAAAACTGTTTTTT	CASSPWGGSEKLFF
TRBJ1-2	NA	TRBV2	NA	TGTGCCAGCATTGGTTGGAGCAGTCCTAACTATGGCTACACCTTC	CASIGWSSPNYGYTF
TRBJ2-3	TRBD2	TRBV4-2	NA	TGTGCCAGCAGCCAAGCTCTAGCGGGGGCCCCCACAGATACGCAGTATTTT	CASSQALAGAPTDTQYF
TRBJ2-3	TRBD2	TRBV19	few	TGTGCCAGTAGTCGACGGACTAGCGGGGAGACAGATACGCAGTATTTT	CASSRRTSGETDTQYF
TRBJ1-2	TRBD1	TRBV30	NA	TGTGCCTGGAGTAGGGGGCTTCTTGGCTACACCTTC	CAWSRGLLGYTF
TRBJ2-1	NA	TRBV9	NA	TGTGCCAGCAGCGCGGACTCAACCTACAATGAGCAGTTCTTC	CASSADSTYNEQFF
TRBJ1-5	NA	TRBV19	few	TGTGCCAGTAGTCGTCAGAACAATCAGCCCCAGCATTTT	CASSRQNNQPQHF
TRBJ1-2	TRBD1	TRBV5-6	NA	TGTGCCAGCAGCGGGTGGGACAGGGGGACCTCCAACTATGGCTACACCTTC	CASSGWDRGTSNYGYTF
TRBJ2-2	NA	TRBV5-5	NA	TGTGCCAGCAGCCCGGGTGTCGGGGAGCTGTTTTTT	CASSPGVGELFF
TRBJ1-2	TRBD1	TRBV29-1	NA	TGCAGCGCCCGGGACAGGGACTATGGCTACACCTTC	CSARDRDYGYTF
TRBJ2-3	TRBD2	TRBV5-1	NA	TGCGCCAGCAGCTTGGAGACTAGCGGGGTCGGCACAGATACGCAGTATTTT	CASSLETSGVGTDTQYF
TRBJ1-2	TRBD1	TRBV30	NA	TGTGCCTGGAGTTTTGTAGTCAGGGGGCGCGATGATGGCTACACCTTC	CAWSFVVRGRDDGYTF
TRBJ2-3	NA	TRBV7-8	NA	TGTGCCAGCACACCCCTCTGGGGAGCAGATACGCAGTATTTT	CASTPLWGADTQYF
TRBJ1-2	NA	TRBV14	once	TGTGCCAGCAGCCAAGAGGGAGTCTATGGCTACACCTTC	CASSQEGVYGYTF
TRBJ2-3	TRBD1	TRBV7-9	NA	TGTGCCAGCAGCCCTACCGGGACAGGGAGCACAGATACGCAGTATTTT	CASSPTGTGSTDTQYF
TRBJ2-7	TRBD2	TRBV6-5	NA	TGTGCCAGCAAGAGCGGGGGCCTCTACGAGCAGTACTTC	CASKSGGLYEQYF
TRBJ1-5	NA	TRBV30	NA	TGTGCCTGGAGTGTAGGGGACATAAGACAGCCCCAGCATTTT	CAWSVGDIRQPQHF
TRBJ2-3	TRBD2	TRBV18	NA	TGTGCCAGCTCTTCTGGGACTAGCGGGGGATATACGCAGTATTTT	CASSSGTSGGYTQYF
TRBJ2-6	TRBD1	TRBV15	NA	TGTGCCACCCCCGGGACAGTGATCTCTGGGGCCAACGTCCTGACTTTC	CATPGTVISGANVLTF
TRBJ2-7	TRBD1	TRBV2	NA	TGTGCCAGGACCCGGGACAGCGAAAACTACGAGCAGTACTTC	CARTRDSENYEQYF
TRBJ2-1	NA	TRBV7-5	once	TGTGCCAGAAGCTTAGCTGGGGGGAGCTCCTACAATGAGCAGTTCTTC	CARSLAGGSSYNEQFF
TRBJ2-7	NA	TRBV6-5	few	TGTGCCAGCAAGCGACCTACCGAGCAGTACTTC	CASKRPTEQYF
TRBJ2-1	TRBD2	TRBV5-6	NA	TGTGCCAGCACCCTACTAGCGGGGGGCATAAGGTCCTACAATGAGCAGTTCTTC	CASTLLAGGIRSYNEQFF